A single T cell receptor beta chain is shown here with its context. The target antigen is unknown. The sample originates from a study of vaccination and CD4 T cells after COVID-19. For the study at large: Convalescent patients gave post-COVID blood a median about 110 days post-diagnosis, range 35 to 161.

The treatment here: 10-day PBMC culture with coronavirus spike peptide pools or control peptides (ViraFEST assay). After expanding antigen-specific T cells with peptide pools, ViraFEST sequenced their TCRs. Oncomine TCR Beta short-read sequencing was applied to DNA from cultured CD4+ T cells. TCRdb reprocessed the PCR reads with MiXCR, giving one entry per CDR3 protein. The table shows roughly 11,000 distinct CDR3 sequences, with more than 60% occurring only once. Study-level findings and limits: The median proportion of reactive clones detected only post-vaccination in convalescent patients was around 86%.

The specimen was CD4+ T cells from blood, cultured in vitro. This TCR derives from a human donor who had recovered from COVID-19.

This CDR3 reads CASSSNRGYNSPLHF. As DNA, the CDR3 is TGTGCCAGCAGTTCTAACAGGGGATATAATTCACCCCTCCACTTT. The V call is TRBV6-5, the J call TRBJ1-6; 7 nucleotides line up with TRBD1. The CDR3 is 15 residues long. Per the germline V gene, CDR1 is MNHEY and CDR2 is SVGAGI. V shed 4 bases and J 4 bases; nucleotides not matched to a gene: 4.